This TCR beta chain derives from a study of cytomegalovirus exposure and HLA in healthy donors. Overall study results and limits: The dataset shows that most TCR sequences were rare, while some public TCRs occurred in many donors. A further, later analysis showed that HLA-associated TCR beta chains (compared with equally common others) were more clonally expanded. HLA alleles were associated with roughly 17,000 TCR beta sequences in a later analysis at 0.05 false discovery rate.

Germline CDR1 reads LNHDA; CDR2 reads SQIVND (reference sequence). The CDR3 totals 15 residues. After removal of 4 bases from V and 0 bases from J, the junction contained 3 bases not matched to a gene. The study ran its PCR with 60 Vbeta and 13 Jbeta primers. Sequencing was performed with immunoSEQ multiplex PCR; in TCRdb, only in-frame clones are kept and a portion is missing. The sample shows approximately 140,000 clones, approximately 79% of them seen only once. In regard to this clone: Antigen unknown.

The chain combines TRBV19 with TRBJ1-3; 7 nucleotides line up with TRBD1. The sequence was collected from a man aged 45-65 years in good health and CMV-seropositive. The sequenced sample consisted of PBMCs. The CDR3 sequence is CASSRDSFSGNTIYF. The CDR3 nucleotides are TGTGCCAGTAGTAGGGACAGCTTCTCTGGAAACACCATATATTTT.